What follows are 3 T cell receptor beta chains derived from one specimen sequenced in a study of T cell repertoires in cytomegalovirus infection. Their antigen targets remain unknown. TCRdb redid the calling of the reads with MiXCR, one entry per CDR3 protein. Of fewer than 650,000 distinct CDR3 sequences in the sample, 40% were seen once. This specimen was cultured PBMCs, taken from culture after CMV antigen stimulation. These receptors came from a human donor in good health (CMV status not recorded). Some clones in this sample may be carry-over from other donors' samples.

The chain recombines TRBV10-3 with TRBJ2-5; D may be TRBD2 (5 bases). Between the trimmed V and J ends, which lost 2 bases and 7 bases, there was a span of 11 bases. The CDR3 runs 13 residues. Germline loops: CDR1 ENHRY, CDR2 SYGVKD. CDR3 sequence (DNA): TGTGCCATCAGTGAGGCGGCCGGAGGGACCCAGTACTTC. Encoded protein: CAISEAAGGTQYF.

The chain joins TRBV7-2 to TRBJ2-7, with TRBD2 matching 13 bases. Germline V lookup: CDR1 SGHTA, CDR2 FQGNSA. The CDR3 length is 14 residues. The V gene end was trimmed by 6 bases and the J gene end by 6 bases; junction bases not matched to a gene: 5. CDR3: CASSQTSGRIEQYF. In nucleotides, the CDR3 is TGTGCCAGCAGTCAGACTAGCGGGAGGATCGAGCAGTACTTC. Combining the CDR3 with reference TRBV7-2 and TRBJ2-7 gives the whole variable domain GAGVSQSPSNKVTEKGKDVELRCDPISGHTALYWYRQSLGQGLEFLIYFQGNSAPDKSGLPSDRFSAERTGGSVSTLTIQRTQQEDSAVYLCASSQTSGRIEQYFGPGTRLTVT.

This clonotype was counted ten times or more. This chain links TRBV7-2 with TRBJ2-3, with 8 bases fitting TRBD2. V trimming: 5 bases; J trimming: 7 bases; junction bases outside the gene matches: 14. The CDR3 runs to 16 residues. Germline CDR1 and CDR2: SGHTA and FQGNSA. The CDR3 is CASSRASGSALNTQYF. The CDR3 coding sequence is TGTGCCAGCAGCCGTGCTAGCGGGTCGGCTCTGAATACGCAGTATTTT.